This is a list of T cell receptor beta chains from one sample in a study of T cells in Graves' hyperthyroidism and ophthalmopathy. TCRdb analysed the multiplex PCR reads with MiXCR anew, one entry per CDR3 protein. Among 530,000 or so distinct CDR3 sequences listed, under 20% were seen once. The sample taken for sequencing was blood. The source of these receptors is a woman aged 18-35 years with Graves' ophthalmopathy. CDR3s include the opening cysteine and the closing phenylalanine or tryptophan. Each record gives: CDR3 DNA, CDR3 protein, D gene, V gene, J gene, clone size. A D gene is named only where the DNA matches it firmly. Only some rows state a clone size, as once, few, many or a class for expanded clones.

cdr3_nt: TGTGCCAGCAGCCAAGGGGCGGGGCCGGCGGGGCGTGAAAAACTGTTTTTT; cdr3_aa: CASSQGAGPAGREKLFF; d_call: -; v_call: TRBV9; j_call: TRBJ1-4; clone_size: few
cdr3_nt: TGCGCCAGCACTCAGGGGGCGGTGGGCTCCTACAATGAGCAGTTCTTC; cdr3_aa: CASTQGAVGSYNEQFF; d_call: TRBD1; v_call: TRBV5-1; j_call: TRBJ2-1; clone_size: -
cdr3_nt: TGCAGTGCTAGAGATGGAGCGGGAGTCTCGGTATCGGGGGAGCTGTTTTTT; cdr3_aa: CSARDGAGVSVSGELFF; d_call: TRBD2; v_call: TRBV20-1; j_call: TRBJ2-2; clone_size: -
cdr3_nt: TGTGCCAGCCAGTCGGGTACAGGGGGCGATTCACCCCTCCACTTT; cdr3_aa: CASQSGTGGDSPLHF; d_call: TRBD1; v_call: TRBV27; j_call: TRBJ1-6; clone_size: many
cdr3_nt: TGTGCCAGCAGTTATTTTGCGGGGGGGGATTCCTACAATGAGCAGTTCTTC; cdr3_aa: CASSYFAGGDSYNEQFF; d_call: TRBD2; v_call: TRBV6-1; j_call: TRBJ2-1; clone_size: -
cdr3_nt: TGTGCCAGCAGCCGACAGGGATGGGCTGAAGCTTTCTTT; cdr3_aa: CASSRQGWAEAFF; d_call: TRBD1; v_call: TRBV6-1; j_call: TRBJ1-1; clone_size: few
cdr3_nt: TGTGCCAGCAGCACAAGCAGCGGGGGGCCTAGTGAACAAGAGACCCAGTACTTC; cdr3_aa: CASSTSSGGPSEQETQYF; d_call: TRBD2; v_call: TRBV7-9; j_call: TRBJ2-5; clone_size: once
cdr3_nt: TGTGCCAGCAGTCCCGACGGAAATTGGGGCTACACCTTC; cdr3_aa: CASSPDGNWGYTF; d_call: -; v_call: TRBV6-1; j_call: TRBJ1-2; clone_size: -
cdr3_nt: TGCAGTGCTTTATCCCAAGAGACCCAGTACTTC; cdr3_aa: CSALSQETQYF; d_call: -; v_call: TRBV20-1; j_call: TRBJ2-5; clone_size: many
cdr3_nt: TGTGCCAGCTCGCCAGGGGACAGGGAGAACGGGGAGCTGTTTTTT; cdr3_aa: CASSPGDRENGELFF; d_call: TRBD1; v_call: TRBV18; j_call: TRBJ2-2; clone_size: few
cdr3_nt: TGTGCCAGCAGCCAAGGACTCGGGGCGAGGGGAGAGACCCAGTACTTC; cdr3_aa: CASSQGLGARGETQYF; d_call: -; v_call: TRBV3-1; j_call: TRBJ2-5; clone_size: many
cdr3_nt: TGTGCCAGCAGCTTTTGGGACCATAGCACAGATACGCAGTATTTT; cdr3_aa: CASSFWDHSTDTQYF; d_call: -; v_call: TRBV5-4; j_call: TRBJ2-3; clone_size: few
cdr3_nt: TGTGCCAGCAGCGACAGCGGGAGGGCTGGCGATGAGCAGTTCTTC; cdr3_aa: CASSDSGRAGDEQFF; d_call: TRBD2; v_call: TRBV2; j_call: TRBJ2-1; clone_size: -
cdr3_nt: TGTGCCAGCATGGGGGTGGGTAGAGACAGCACAGATACGCAGTATTTT; cdr3_aa: CASMGVGRDSTDTQYF; d_call: -; v_call: TRBV27; j_call: TRBJ2-3; clone_size: many
cdr3_nt: TGCAGTGCTAATGCGATGGGAGGTGTCACCGGGGAGCTGTTTTTT; cdr3_aa: CSANAMGGVTGELFF; d_call: -; v_call: TRBV20-1; j_call: TRBJ2-2; clone_size: few
cdr3_nt: TGTGCCAGCAGCTTGCTGGGACAGGGGGCTGGTGAGCAGTTCTTC; cdr3_aa: CASSLLGQGAGEQFF; d_call: TRBD1; v_call: TRBV5-4; j_call: TRBJ2-1; clone_size: -
cdr3_nt: TGCAGCGTTGAACGGAGAACCAACTATGGCTACACCTTC; cdr3_aa: CSVERRTNYGYTF; d_call: -; v_call: TRBV29-1; j_call: TRBJ1-2; clone_size: few
cdr3_nt: TGTGCCAGCAGTTTAGCCTCGCCAGGGTCGTTTGGAAACACCATATATTTT; cdr3_aa: CASSLASPGSFGNTIYF; d_call: -; v_call: TRBV27; j_call: TRBJ1-3; clone_size: few
cdr3_nt: TGTGCCAGCAGCTTGGTGGGGGCGGTGAGCTATGGCTACACCTTC; cdr3_aa: CASSLVGAVSYGYTF; d_call: -; v_call: TRBV5-6; j_call: TRBJ1-2; clone_size: few
cdr3_nt: TGTGCCAGTAGTATTCCCCGTACAGGGTACTATGGCTACACCTTC; cdr3_aa: CASSIPRTGYYGYTF; d_call: -; v_call: TRBV19; j_call: TRBJ1-2; clone_size: few
cdr3_nt: TGTGCCAGCAGCGGAGAGCCGGGACTAATGGATACGCAGTATTTT; cdr3_aa: CASSGEPGLMDTQYF; d_call: TRBD2; v_call: TRBV6-2/TRBV6-3; j_call: TRBJ2-3; clone_size: many